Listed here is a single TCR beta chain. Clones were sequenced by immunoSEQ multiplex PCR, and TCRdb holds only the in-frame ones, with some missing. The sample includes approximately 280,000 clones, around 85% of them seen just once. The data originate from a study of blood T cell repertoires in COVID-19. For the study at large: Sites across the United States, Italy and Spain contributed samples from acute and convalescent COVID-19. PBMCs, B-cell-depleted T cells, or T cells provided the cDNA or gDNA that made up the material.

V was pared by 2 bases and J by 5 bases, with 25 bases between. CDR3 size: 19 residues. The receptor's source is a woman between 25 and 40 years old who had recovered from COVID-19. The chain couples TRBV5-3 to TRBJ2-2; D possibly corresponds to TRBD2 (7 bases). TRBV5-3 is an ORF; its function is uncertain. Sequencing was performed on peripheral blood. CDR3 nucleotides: TGTGCCAGAAGCTTTTATCTCCTAGCGGAGGGGGGTAGGACCGGGGAGCTGTTTTTT. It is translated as CARSFYLLAEGGRTGELFF.